The present entry profiles one T cell receptor (beta chain) with its context. Sequencing used immunoSEQ multiplex PCR; TCRdb keeps in-frame clones, though not all of them. Among 30,000 to 40,000 clones listed, approximately 89% were seen once. From germline, CDR1 is MNHEY and CDR2 SMNVEV (reference sequence). The V and J ends lost 5 bases and 1 base, in that order; junction bases with no gene match: 15. The CDR3 runs 18 residues. The record originates from a study of OX40 agonist ivuxolimab in advanced cancers. Across the whole study: Hepatocellular carcinoma, melanoma, renal cell or head and neck cancer affected the dose-escalation patients. Of mixed ages from roughly 23 to 80 and averaging about 56 years, the group was about 80% male.

Sequences were derived from CD4+ or CD8+ T cells sorted from blood, sampled in a trial of the OX40 agonist ivuxolimab. The gene calls are TRBV27 and TRBJ2-3, with TRBD2 identical over 7 bases. The clonotype comes from an adult with an advanced solid tumor such as melanoma, head and neck, liver or kidney cancer. CDR3 coding DNA: TGTGCCAGCAGTACTCGGGACTATGCCAGACCGCGCACAGATACGCAGTATTTT. Its protein product is CASSTRDYARPRTDTQYF.